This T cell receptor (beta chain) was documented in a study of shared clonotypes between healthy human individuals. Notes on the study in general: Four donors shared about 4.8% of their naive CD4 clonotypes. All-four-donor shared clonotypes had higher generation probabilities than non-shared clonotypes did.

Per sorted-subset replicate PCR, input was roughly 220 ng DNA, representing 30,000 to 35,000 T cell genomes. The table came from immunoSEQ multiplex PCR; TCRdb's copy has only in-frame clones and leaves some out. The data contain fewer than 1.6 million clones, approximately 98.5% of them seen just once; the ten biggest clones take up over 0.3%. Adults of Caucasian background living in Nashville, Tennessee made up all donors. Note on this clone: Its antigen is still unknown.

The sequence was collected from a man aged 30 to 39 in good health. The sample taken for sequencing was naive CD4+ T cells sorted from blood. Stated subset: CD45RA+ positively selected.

CDR3 nucleotides: TGTGCCAGCAGCTCCCTTTGGCGGGAGGTGCACACGCAGTATTTT. It is translated as CASSSLWREVHTQYF. This chain links TRBV7-2 with TRBJ2-3; TRBD2 aligns across 8 bases. Germline CDR1 and CDR2: SGHTA and FQGNSA. The CDR3 covers 15 residues. With 4 bases clipped from V and 9 bases from J, the junction kept 12 bases outside the gene matches.